Each of the 15 T cell receptor beta chains below was sequenced from the same sample in a study of shared clonotypes between healthy human individuals. The data were produced by immunoSEQ multiplex PCR, yet TCRdb's version contains in-frame clones alone and is incomplete. This table holds about 2.1 million clones, around 93% found once. CD45RO negativity and positive selection for CCR7 defined naive CD8 cells, a population that excluded terminally differentiated effector memory CD45RA+ cells. The sample taken for sequencing was naive CD8+ T cells from PBMCs. Receptors originate from a man aged 18-30 years in good health. Some clones in this sample may be carry-over from other donors' samples.

V and J are TRBV28 and TRBJ1-2, with D tentatively TRBD1 (6 bases). Trimming left V 2 bases short and J 4 bases short, with 20 bases between. This CDR3 contains 17 residues. In germline, CDR1 is MDHEN, CDR2 SYDVKM. The CDR3 DNA is TGTGCCAGCAGTTTAGATAGGAGGGGGGAGGTGAGCTATGGCTACACCTTC. This translates into CASSLDRRGEVSYGYTF.

The rearrangement joins TRBV19 to TRBJ2-1; D may match TRBD1 or TRBD2 (5 bases each). The CDR3 is 15 residues long. Germline V gene sequence: CDR1 LNHDA, CDR2 SQIVND (reference sequence). Trimming removed 5 bases from V and 3 bases from J, with 14 bases in between. The CDR3 DNA is TGTGCCAGTAGTGCCAGAGGGGCTAGCTACAATGAGCAGTTCTTC. Translating gives CASSARGASYNEQFF.

As regards this clone: Other DNA sequences from this sample encode an identical CDR3 as well. The gene calls are TRBV28 and TRBJ2-2; D gene ambiguous. In germline, CDR1 is MDHEN, CDR2 SYDVKM. The CDR3 totals 14 residues. Deletions cut 2 bases from V and 1 base from J, with 5 bases between. The CDR3 sequence is CASSLAGNTGELFF. The CDR3 nucleotides are TGTGCCAGCAGTTTAGCAGGGAACACCGGGGAGCTGTTTTTT.

This chain connects TRBV6-4 to TRBJ2-3; 10 bases fit TRBD1. V was clipped by 7 bases and J by 3 bases; unmatched bases: 19. CDR3 size: 19 residues. Germline V gene lookup returns CDR1 MRHNA and CDR2 SNTAGT. DNA of the CDR3: TGTGCCAGCACTCGGGACAGGGGAGAACGGAGTTCCCGGACAGATACGCAGTATTTT. Protein: CASTRDRGERSSRTDTQYF.

This clone has only one observation. The chain couples TRBV7-9 to TRBJ2-2; D unclear. The CDR3 is 12 amino acids. Germline CDR1 SEHNR, CDR2 FQNEAQ (reference sequence). V lost 7 bases and J 4 bases, leaving 7 bases between the germline ends. The CDR3 DNA reads TGTGCCAGCATGGTGGGCACCGGGGAGCTGTTTTTT. Translated, it gives CASMVGTGELFF.

The chain joins TRBV7-9 to TRBJ2-3, with TRBD2 as a possible D gene (5 bases). Trimming removed 6 bases at V and 6 bases at J, with 25 bases between. The length of the CDR3 is 17 residues. CDR1 and CDR2 (germline): SEHNR, FQNEAQ (reference sequence). The CDR3 DNA follows: TGTGCCAGCAGGCCCTCGGCAGTGGCGGGTGACCGGGATACGCAGTATTTT. Translation gives CASRPSAVAGDRDTQYF.

V usage is TRBV11-2 and J usage is TRBJ2-1; D might be TRBD2 (6 bases). CDR1 and CDR2 (germline): SGHAT, FQNNGV. V was clipped by 2 bases and J by 0 bases, with 11 bases between them. The CDR3 sequence is 16 residues long. CDR3 bases: TGTGCCAGCAGCTTATTTGCGGGGTCCTCCTACAATGAGCAGTTCTTC. As protein: CASSLFAGSSYNEQFF. Looking up the rest from reference TRBV11-2 and TRBJ2-1 gives the full variable domain: EAGVAQSPRYKIIEKRQSVAFWCNPISGHATLYWYQQILGQGPKLLIQFQNNGVVDDSQLPKDRFSAERLKGVDSTLKIQPAKLEDSAVYLCASSLFAGSSYNEQFFGPGTRLTVL.

This sequence joins TRBV11-3 and TRBJ2-2; 11 bases match TRBD2. With 5 bases clipped from V and 7 bases from J, the junction kept 15 bases outside the gene matches. CDR1 is SGHNT and CDR2 is YENEEA in the germline V gene. There are 18 residues in the CDR3. CDR3 bases: TGTGCCAGCAGCACCCGACCGGGACTAGCGGAGGAGGTCGGGGAGCTGTTTTTT. It yields the protein CASSTRPGLAEEVGELFF.

The chain uses TRBV15 and TRBJ1-1; TRBD1 matches 7 bases. Germline CDR1 and CDR2: LNHNV and YYDKDF (reference sequence). V lost 8 bases, J lost 3 bases, and 9 bases stayed unmatched. The CDR3 covers 14 residues. Here the CDR3 DNA reads TGTGCCACCGAAGACAGGGTTGGGGACACTGAAGCTTTCTTT. It codes for CATEDRVGDTEAFF.

The chain uses TRBV6-6 and TRBJ1-5; tentative D call: TRBD1 (5 bases). Deletions cut 5 bases from V and 0 bases from J, with 8 bases between. The germline gives CDR1 MNHNY, CDR2 SVGAGI (reference sequence). The CDR3 loop spans 14 amino acids. The CDR3 here is CASSPTDSNQPQHF. For the CDR3, the DNA is TGTGCCAGCAGTCCGACAGATAGCAATCAGCCCCAGCATTTT.

The gene calls are TRBV7-8 and TRBJ2-3, with D possibly TRBD2 on 5 matching bases. CDR3 length equals 14 residues. Germline lookup yields CDR1 SGHVS and CDR2 FQNEAQ. Trimming stripped 4 bases from V and 0 bases from J, with 8 bases between. DNA for the CDR3: TGTGCCAGCAGCTCCGGGATAAGCACAGATACGCAGTATTTT. Amino acid sequence: CASSSGISTDTQYF.

This clone was observed a few times. The J gene is TRBJ1-1, the V gene TRBV7-9; D remains ambiguous. The ends were cut back, 5 bases at V and 8 bases at J, with 6 bases in the middle. The CDR3 totals 10 residues. CDR1 and CDR2 from the germline V gene are SEHNR and FQNEAQ (reference sequence). The CDR3 sequence: CASSATEAFF. DNA of the CDR3: TGTGCCAGCAGCGCTACCGAAGCTTTCTTT.

The V gene is TRBV6-6, the J gene TRBJ1-1; D remains ambiguous. The CDR3 loop spans 15 amino acids. Trimming shortened V by 0 bases and J by 0 bases, and 8 bases separated the two germline ends. CDR1 is MNHNY, CDR2 SVGAGI, per germline (reference sequence). In nucleotides, the CDR3 is TGTGCCAGCAGTTACTCCGGCGTGATGAACACTGAAGCTTTCTTT. Its translation: CASSYSGVMNTEAFF.

The rearrangement uses TRBV4-2 and TRBJ2-3; TRBD2 agrees at 7 bases. From germline, CDR1 is LGHNA and CDR2 YNFKEQ. V gave up 2 bases and J gave up 2 bases; unmatched junction bases: 4. CDR3 length: 15 amino acids. CDR3: CASSQWLADTDTQYF. CDR3 DNA sequence: TGTGCCAGCAGCCAATGGCTAGCGGACACAGATACGCAGTATTTT.

This sequence joins TRBV7-9 and TRBJ2-7, with D uncertain. The V gene lost 0 bases and the J gene lost 6 bases, with 6 bases spanning the gap. The CDR3 has 12 amino acids. The V gene's germline CDR1 is SEHNR and CDR2 FQNEAQ (reference sequence). CDR3 protein: CASSLASTEQYF. CDR3 bases: TGTGCCAGCAGCTTAGCGTCAACCGAGCAGTACTTC.